This T cell receptor (beta chain) was found in a study of blood T cell repertoires in COVID-19. Study-wide context: Sites in the United States, Italy and Spain provided acute and convalescent COVID-19 samples.

The CDR3 contains 13 residues. Germline CDR1 and CDR2: SGHNT and YYREEE (reference sequence). Trimming left V 2 bases short and J 5 bases short, with 10 bases between. The repertoire was sequenced with immunoSEQ multiplex PCR; TCRdb's copy has only in-frame clones and lacks some. The sample lists more than 10,000 clones, roughly 78% occurring once. The specimen sequenced was peripheral blood. This sequence was found in a human donor in a cohort sampled during active COVID-19. V usage is TRBV5-4 and J usage is TRBJ2-5, with TRBD2 as a possible D gene (6 bases). The CDR3 sequence is CASSLAGLETQYF. For the CDR3, the DNA is TGTGCCAGCAGCTTAGCGGGTTTGGAGACCCAGTACTTC.